The following is a T cell receptor (beta chain) sequence with its context. Antigen unknown. This sample is drawn from a study of memory CD4+ T cells and cytomegalovirus serostatus. Whole-study results and caveats: Of roughly 180 reported CMV TCRbeta sequences, 55 to 80 were found in memory CD4+ repertoires.

Some clones are missing from TCRdb's copy, which holds only in-frame ones; the method was immunoSEQ multiplex PCR. Among 40,000 to 55,000 clones listed, about three quarters were seen once. The sort gate was single viable CD3+CD4+CD8-CD45RO+ cells for memory CD4+ T cells. This TCR derives from an adult in good health and CMV-seropositive. The sequencing sample was made of memory CD4+ T cells from blood.

CDR3 nucleotides: TGTGCCAGCAGCTTATTCCGGACAGATCAGCCCCAGCATTTT. Translated, it gives CASSLFRTDQPQHF. The chain joins TRBV7-2 to TRBJ1-5; the D gene is possibly TRBD1 (6 bases). Trimming removed 2 bases from V and 5 bases from J, with 10 bases in between. Germline loops: CDR1 SGHTA, CDR2 FQGNSA. The CDR3 totals 14 residues.